This record concerns one T cell receptor beta chain sequence. The data were obtained in a study of blood T cell repertoires in COVID-19. About the study: From T cells, B-cell-depleted T cells, or PBMCs came the material, which was cDNA or gDNA.

In the authors' workflow: Using reference gene primer amplification, nucleated cell counts were estimated. Measured with immunoSEQ multiplex PCR; TCRdb has only the in-frame clones, and not every one. V and J calls and clone size are copied from that table; D and trimming were computed from the DNA. This repertoire shows approximately 310,000 clones, around 87% found once; its top ten account for 1%. V shed 6 bases and J shed 4 bases, with 12 bases lying between them. CDR3 length: 13 residues. The germline CDR1 and CDR2 sequences are MNHEY and SVGEGT. This receptor was obtained from a man between 50 and 59 years old with active or convalescent COVID-19. The sample consisted of peripheral blood. The chain joins TRBV6-2 or TRBV6-3 to TRBJ1-1, with D possibly being TRBD1 (5 bases). DNA of the CDR3: TGTGCCAGCAGCCGCGACAGACCCACTGAAGCTTTCTTT. Residues: CASSRDRPTEAFF.